These 2 T cell receptor beta chains were sequenced from one sample in a study of blood T cell repertoires in COVID-19 (TCRdb year 2020). Library preparation used the immunoSEQ multiplex PCR assay. TCRdb's version of the immuneACCESS table is confined to in-frame rearrangements and falls short of the full clone set. An unresolved V gene accounts for under half of the shortfall where checked; the remainder is of unknown origin. The sample profile shows 340,000 or so clones; 86% of them were found once. The ten largest clones represent about 4.2% of the sample. Source material: PBMCs or T cells enriched from blood (not recorded which). Source of these receptors: a woman in her 40s with acute COVID-19.

The chain has TRBV7-6 and TRBJ1-5, with D perhaps TRBD1 (6 bases). The CDR3 length is 15 residues. CDR1 and CDR2 (germline): SGHVS, FNYEAQ. The V end was cut by 5 bases, the J end by 0 bases, with 11 bases between. CDR3 region: CASSTDSFSNQPQHF. In DNA form, the CDR3 reads TGTGCCAGCAGCACGGACAGCTTTAGCAATCAGCCCCAGCATTTT.

The V gene is TRBV29-1, the J gene TRBJ2-3, with D possibly matching TRBD1 (6 bases). Germline CDR1 and CDR2: SQVTM and ANQGSEA. CDR3 length: 13 residues. Trimming took 4 bases from V and 3 from J, leaving 11 bases between them. The CDR3 here is CSVAWQGTDTQYF. In DNA, the CDR3 is TGCAGCGTTGCTTGGCAGGGGACAGATACGCAGTATTTT.